The source of this T cell receptor beta chain is a study of blood T cell repertoires in COVID-19. Looking at the study overall: Whether acute or convalescent, the COVID-19 samples came from the United States, Italy and Spain. The analysed material was cDNA or gDNA that came from T cells, B-cell-depleted T cells, or PBMCs.

CDR3 size: 15 residues. Trimming pared 2 bases from V and 2 bases from J, leaving 13 bases between. The germline CDR1 and CDR2 sequences are SGHTA and FQGNSA. Original analysis: Estimates of nucleated cell counts were drawn from the amplification of reference gene primers. Measured with immunoSEQ multiplex PCR; TCRdb has only the in-frame clones, and not every one. V and J calls and clone size are as listed in that table; D and trimming were resolved from the DNA. The repertoire consists of 110,000 or so clones, with 60% to 85% occurring once and the leading ten covering roughly 6%. The sequence came from a man aged 65 to 79 with acute or convalescent COVID-19. Specimen: peripheral blood. The chain employs TRBV7-2 and TRBJ2-7; D is perhaps TRBD1 (5 bases). The CDR3 DNA reads as TGTGCCAGCAGCTTATCCGCACAGGCCCCCTACGAGCAGTACTTC. As protein: CASSLSAQAPYEQYF.